The table lists the clone carrying this T cell receptor beta chain with many counts. The antigen remains unidentified. This CDR3 comprises 15 residues. The germline CDR1 and CDR2 sequences are MGHRA and YSYEKL. The germline V and J ends were trimmed by 0 bases and 5 bases, with 13 bases remaining between them. This sample stems from a study of blood T cells in healthy people across ages. The overall study: In model experiments, template switching was able to capture about one barcoded beta molecule for every two T cells that were present.

Study observations and caveats: Per-million-T-cell TCR beta diversity fell roughly linearly with age.

Combining a sample-barcoded 5' primer with a J-beta primer mix, a second PCR ran for roughly 6 to 12 cycles. TCRdb re-called the 5' RACE reads through MiXCR, storing one row per CDR3 protein. The data contain hundreds of thousands of distinct CDR3 sequences, more than 20% of them singletons. This same sample was also part of a study on T cells of mothers and their children.

This chain connects TRBV4-1 to TRBJ2-5; D is possibly TRBD1 or TRBD2 (5 bases each). This TCR was sampled from a boy younger than 18 in good health. The sequenced sample consisted of blood. This chain's CDR3 is CASSQEGREYETQYF. The CDR3 nucleotides are TGCGCCAGCAGCCAAGAGGGCAGGGAGTACGAGACCCAGTACTTC.